Listed here are 7 T cell receptor beta chains from one sample, sequenced in a study of vaccination effects on CD4 cells after COVID-19. Repertoires were generated with immunoSEQ multiplex PCR, while TCRdb's copy carries only in-frame clones and drops some. The repertoire holds around 50,000 clones, with about three quarters as singletons. With approximately 10 days of culture completed, CD4+ T cells were isolated. Participants received two doses of either the BNT162b2 or mRNA-1273 vaccine. No cognate antigen is known for these TCRs. The sequencing used CD4+ T cells from PBMCs cultured without peptide, collected after COVID-19 vaccination. The receptors were gathered from a human donor who received a COVID-19 vaccine.

This CDR3 is CASSMARGNSPLHF. DNA for the CDR3: TGTGCCAGTAGTATGGCCAGGGGTAATTCACCCCTCCACTTT. The chain combines TRBV19 with TRBJ1-6, with D possibly matching TRBD1 (6 bases). The V and J ends lost 3 bases and 6 bases respectively, with 9 bases between them. Germline V lookup: CDR1 LNHDA, CDR2 SQIVND (reference sequence). The CDR3 is 14 amino acids.

Comment on this clone: At the DNA level, this CDR3 is encoded by other sequences in the same sample as well. The chain joins TRBV3-1 (or the pseudogene TRBV3-2) to TRBJ2-2; D is uncertain. The ends were cut back, 1 base at V and 2 bases at J, with 2 bases in the middle. The CDR3 has 13 residues. The germline CDR1 and CDR2 sequences are LGHDT and YNNKEL (reference sequence). The CDR3 DNA reads TGTGCCAGCAGCCAAGGAAACACCGGGGAGCTGTTTTTT. Translated, it gives CASSQGNTGELFF.

This sequence joins TRBV11-2 and TRBJ2-5; TRBD2 matches 10 bases. Trimming took 0 bases from V and 2 from J; bases not matched to a gene: 12. The CDR3 runs to 19 residues. Germline lookup yields CDR1 SGHAT and CDR2 FQNNGV. The DNA of the CDR3 is TGTGCCAGCAGCTTAGATTGGGTTGGGACTAGCGCCCAACAAGAGACCCAGTACTTC. It codes for CASSLDWVGTSAQQETQYF.

The chain carries TRBV6-5 and TRBJ2-3, with D perhaps matching TRBD1 (5 bases). Germline-derived CDR1 and CDR2 are MNHEY and SVGAGI. Trimming took 7 bases from V and 0 from J, leaving 14 bases between them. There are 15 residues in the CDR3. The CDR3 region is CASTRNRRSTDTQYF. CDR3 nucleotide sequence: TGTGCCAGCACTAGAAACAGGAGAAGCACAGATACGCAGTATTTT.

The rearrangement uses TRBV27 and TRBJ1-5, with TRBD1 as a possible D gene (6 bases). Germline V gives CDR1 MNHEY, CDR2 SMNVEV (reference sequence). This CDR3 has 15 residues. Trimming took 4 bases from V and 0 from J, leaving 10 bases between them. The CDR3 DNA follows: TGTGCCAGCAGTTCAGGACAGACTAGCAATCAGCCCCAGCATTTT. Amino acids: CASSSGQTSNQPQHF.

This clone counts as medium-sized. This chain links TRBV5-4 with TRBJ1-2; TRBD1 is a possible D gene (5 bases). The CDR3 runs to 14 residues. V was cut by 3 bases and J by 4 bases, with 13 bases left in between. Looked up from germline, CDR1 is SGHNT and CDR2 is YYREEE (reference sequence). The CDR3 spells CASSSTGRSYGYTF. CDR3 nucleotide sequence: TGTGCCAGCAGCTCAACAGGCCGGAGCTATGGCTACACCTTC.

This chain connects TRBV5-1 to TRBJ1-3; D gene uncertain. CDR1 is SGHRS, CDR2 YFSETQ, per germline. The CDR3 sequence is 13 residues long. With 2 bases removed from V and 5 bases from J, the gap between germline ends came to 8 bases. CDR3 amino acids: CASSFGPRNTIYF. DNA for the CDR3: TGCGCCAGCAGCTTTGGACCCCGAAACACCATATATTTT. Filled out from reference TRBV5-1 and TRBJ1-3, the complete variable domain reads KAGVTQTPRYLIKTRGQQVTLSCSPISGHRSVSWYQQTPGQGLQFLFEYFSETQRNKGNFPGRFSGRQFSNSRSEMNVSTLELGDSALYLCASSFGPRNTIYFGEGSWLTVV.